This entry lists 12 T cell receptor beta chains sequenced from one sample in a study of T cell changes during pregnancy in multiple sclerosis (dated by TCRdb to the late 2010s). Receptor amplification or capture employed the immunoSEQ multiplex PCR assay. TCRdb carries this immuneACCESS record with in-frame sequences only. Its versions omit some clonotypes, under half of them owing to an unresolved V gene in the studies checked, with the rest unexplained. The sample table contains under 70,000 clones; only one count was recorded for 90% to 95% of them. The ten largest clones add up to 2.2% of the sample. The sample here was peripheral blood, taken in the third trimester of pregnancy. These receptor sequences come from a female donor in good health, enrolled as a control in a pregnancy study.

The chain joins TRBV4-2 to TRBJ2-7, with 8 bases matching TRBD2. This CDR3 has 16 amino acids. The germline CDR1 and CDR2 sequences are LGHNA and YNFKEQ. The V and J ends lost 0 bases and 2 bases, in that order; junction bases with no gene match: 6. The CDR3, as DNA: TGTGCCAGCAGCCAAGATCAAAGCGGGGGAGCCTACGAGCAGTACTTC. Its translation: CASSQDQSGGAYEQYF.

The gene calls are TRBV5-1 and TRBJ1-2; 9 nucleotides line up with TRBD1. Germline V gives CDR1 SGHRS, CDR2 YFSETQ. J lost 1 base, V lost 0 bases, and 4 bases had no gene match. CDR3 size: 16 residues. The CDR3 spells CASSLGGTGINYGYTF. The CDR3 region has the DNA TGCGCCAGCAGCTTGGGCGGGACAGGGATTAACTATGGCTACACCTTC.

The chain employs TRBV21-1 and TRBJ2-3; TRBD2 reflects the table's D call only, with no check against the DNA. TRBV21-1 is a documented pseudogene. This CDR3 spans 17 amino acids. The CDR3 DNA reads TGTGCCAGCAGCCGGGGGCTAGCGGGGGATTTCACAGATACGCAGTATTTT. Protein sequence: CASSRGLAGDFTDTQYF.

CDR3 sequence: CASSLMAGGHNEQFF. CDR3 bases: TGTGCCAGCAGTTTAATGGCGGGAGGCCACAATGAGCAGTTCTTC. The chain carries TRBV28 and TRBJ2-1, with 8 bases identical to TRBD2. CDR1 is MDHEN, CDR2 SYDVKM, per germline. Losses at the gene ends were 2 bases for V and 5 bases for J; bases not matched to a gene: 5. The CDR3 length is 15 residues. The whole variable domain, remainder taken from reference TRBV28 and TRBJ2-1, is DVKVTQSSRYLVKRTGEKVFLECVQDMDHENMFWYRQDPGLGLRLIYFSYDVKMKEKGDIPEGYSVSREKKERFSLILESASTNQTSMYLCASSLMAGGHNEQFFGPGTRLTVL.

The rearrangement uses TRBV5-1 and TRBJ1-2; D is unclear. V lost 4 bases and J lost 5, with 12 bases in between. This CDR3 comprises 13 residues. The germline gives CDR1 SGHRS, CDR2 YFSETQ. The CDR3 nucleotides are TGCGCCAGCAGCCGTTGGACTGAGTATGGCTACACCTTC. The encoded protein is CASSRWTEYGYTF.

The V call is TRBV5-4, the J call TRBJ1-1, with D tentatively TRBD1 (6 bases). Trimming stripped 0 bases from V and 8 bases from J, with 11 bases between. The length of the CDR3 is 13 residues. CDR1 and CDR2 (germline): SGHNT, YYREEE (reference sequence). CDR3 amino acids: CASSLVGGYEAFF. For the CDR3, the DNA is TGTGCCAGCAGCTTGGTAGGGGGATACGAAGCTTTCTTT. Combining the CDR3 with reference TRBV5-4 and TRBJ1-1 gives the whole variable domain ETGVTQSPTHLIKTRGQQVTLRCSSQSGHNTVSWYQQALGQGPQFIFQYYREEENGRGNFPPRFSGLQFPNYSSELNVNALELDDSALYLCASSLVGGYEAFFGQGTRLTVV.

This chain links TRBV27 with TRBJ2-7; the match to TRBD1 covers 9 bases. There are 14 residues in the CDR3. Germline V CDR1 and CDR2: MNHEY, SMNVEV (reference sequence). The V and J ends lost 8 bases and 0 bases, in that order; junction bases with no gene match: 5. CDR3 sequence (DNA): TGTGCCAGCGGAAAACAGGGGGCCTCCTACGAGCAGTACTTC. This sequence encodes CASGKQGASYEQYF.

This clone was counted a few times. The V gene is TRBV6-1, the J gene TRBJ1-6, with TRBD1 matching 7 bases. Germline CDR1 and CDR2: MNHNS and SASEGT. CDR3 length: 13 amino acids. With 7 bases clipped from V and 6 bases from J, the junction kept 3 bases outside the gene matches. CDR3: CASMGQLNSPLHF. The CDR3 DNA sequence: TGTGCCAGCATGGGACAGCTTAATTCACCCCTCCACTTT.

The gene calls are TRBV6-6 and TRBJ1-1; 7 nucleotides align to TRBD1. CDR1 MNHNY and CDR2 SVGAGI come from the germline V gene (reference sequence). Trimming at V came to 7 bases and at J to 6 bases, leaving 14 bases not matched to a gene. The CDR3 sequence is 15 residues long. The chain's CDR3 is CASTYLNRGAAEAFF. In DNA, the CDR3 is TGTGCCAGCACATACTTAAACAGGGGCGCGGCTGAAGCTTTCTTT.

V is TRBV19 and J is TRBJ2-1; the match to TRBD2 covers 9 bases. Germline lookup yields CDR1 LNHDA and CDR2 SQIVND (reference sequence). The CDR3 runs 15 residues. V was clipped by 6 bases and J by 0 bases; unmatched bases: 3. CDR3 coding DNA: TGTGCCAGTAGCCGTAGCGGGAGCTCCTACAATGAGCAGTTCTTC. It codes for CASSRSGSSYNEQFF.

The rearrangement uses TRBV5-4 and TRBJ2-2; tentatively, D is TRBD2 (5 bases). Trimming shortened V by 5 bases and J by 2 bases, and 13 bases separated the two germline ends. The CDR3 runs 15 residues. CDR1 and CDR2 from the germline V gene are SGHNT and YYREEE (reference sequence). The CDR3 loop is CASRLGSSNTGELFF. CDR3 DNA sequence: TGTGCCAGCAGGTTAGGGAGTAGCAACACCGGGGAGCTGTTTTTT.

This clone was seen only a few times. V usage is TRBV19 and J usage is TRBJ1-4; no clear D. The CDR3 has 14 residues. The V end lost 1 base, the J end lost 2 bases, and 5 bases lay between the germline ends. Germline V CDR1 and CDR2: LNHDA, SQIVND (reference sequence). The CDR3 is CASSIGGTNEKLFF. The DNA of the CDR3 is TGTGCCAGTAGTATAGGAGGGACTAATGAAAAACTGTTTTTT.